This T cell receptor beta chain originates from a study of blood T cell repertoires in COVID-19. Overall study: Sample material is recorded as cDNA or gDNA derived from T cells, B-cell-depleted T cells, or PBMCs.

The table lists this clone with a few counts. TCRdb keeps only in-frame clones here, not all; method: immunoSEQ multiplex PCR. The table has 210,000 or so clones, roughly 88% seen once. The junction had 6 bases not matched to a gene; V was cut back by 6 bases and J by 5 bases. From germline, CDR1 is SGHAT and CDR2 FQNNGV. The CDR3 is made up of 13 amino acids. Sequencing was done on a sample of peripheral blood. The receptor was derived from a man aged 18 to 30 with active or convalescent COVID-19. The rearrangement joins TRBV11-2 to TRBJ1-2, with 7 nucleotides matching TRBD1. In DNA form, the CDR3 reads TGTGCCAGCAGAAGAACAGGGGTATATGGCTACACCTTC. This gives the protein CASRRTGVYGYTF. The variable domain in full, completed from reference TRBV11-2 and TRBJ1-2, reads EAGVAQSPRYKIIEKRQSVAFWCNPISGHATLYWYQQILGQGPKLLIQFQNNGVVDDSQLPKDRFSAERLKGVDSTLKIQPAKLEDSAVYLCASRRTGVYGYTFGSGTRLTVV.